Presented here are 22 T cell receptor beta chains from one specimen sequenced in a study of cytomegalovirus exposure and HLA in healthy donors (dated by TCRdb to the late 2010s). The library was prepared using the immunoSEQ multiplex PCR assay. The immuneACCESS repertoire file appears here via TCRdb, limited to in-frame rearrangements. These files lack a portion of the clones; in checked studies, under half of the deficit traces to unresolved V genes, and the cause of the others is not known. The sample data list 200,000 to 250,000 clones, and around 87% of these were observed just once. Clones ranked in the top ten supply approximately 2% of the sample. Sequencing was done on a sample of PBMCs. The origin of the receptors is a woman younger than 30 in good health and CMV-seropositive.

V usage is TRBV11-2 and J usage is TRBJ2-1; the match to TRBD1 covers 7 bases. Unmatched junction bases numbered 13, after V lost 5 bases and J lost 0 bases. This CDR3 is built from 18 residues. The germline CDR1 and CDR2 sequences are SGHAT and FQNNGV. CDR3 coding DNA: TGTGCCAGCAGCCCATCCTGGACAGGAGAAAGCTCCTACAATGAGCAGTTCTTC. It encodes CASSPSWTGESSYNEQFF. Looking up the rest from reference TRBV11-2 and TRBJ2-1 gives the full variable domain: EAGVAQSPRYKIIEKRQSVAFWCNPISGHATLYWYQQILGQGPKLLIQFQNNGVVDDSQLPKDRFSAERLKGVDSTLKIQPAKLEDSAVYLCASSPSWTGESSYNEQFFGPGTRLTVL.

CDR3 coding DNA: TGTGCCAGTAAGGGACAGGCGAAACCTGGGGCCAACGTCCTGACTTTC. Residues: CASKGQAKPGANVLTF. This rearrangement joins TRBV19 to TRBJ2-6, with TRBD1 identical over 8 bases. Germline V gene sequence: CDR1 LNHDA, CDR2 SQIVND (reference sequence). Germline trimming cut 7 bases from V and 2 bases from J; bases unmatched to any gene: 7. The CDR3 contains 16 residues.

This chain connects TRBV5-1 to TRBJ2-1; 9 bases agree with TRBD1. Losses at the gene ends were 2 bases for V and 6 bases for J; bases not matched to a gene: 6. This CDR3 region has 15 residues. The germline V gene encodes CDR1 SGHRS and CDR2 YFSETQ. The CDR3 spells CASSLMTGGINEQFF. The CDR3, as DNA: TGCGCCAGCAGCTTAATGACAGGGGGAATCAATGAGCAGTTCTTC.

This chain joins TRBV18 and TRBJ2-1; D remains unclear. The CDR3 consists of 15 residues. Germline V gene data show CDR1 as KGHSH and CDR2 as LQKENI. Trimming removed 4 bases from V and 7 bases from J, with 17 bases in between. Here the CDR3 DNA reads TGTGCCAGCTCACAAGCTCGGAGTACGAGGAATGAGCAGTTCTTC. Translated: CASSQARSTRNEQFF.

This chain uses TRBV9 with TRBJ2-7; 14 bases agree with TRBD2. With V trimmed by 3 bases and J by 6 bases, 5 bases remained unmatched. This CDR3 is built from 15 residues. Germline V lookup: CDR1 SGDLS, CDR2 YYNGEE. CDR3 nucleotide sequence: TGTGCCAGCAGCGAGGGAGGACTAGCGGGGGGCGAGCAGTACTTC. Amino acid sequence: CASSEGGLAGGEQYF.

The rearrangement joins TRBV27 to TRBJ2-7, with 13 bases aligning to TRBD2. V shed 6 bases and J 4 bases; nucleotides not matched to a gene: 6. The CDR3 runs 15 residues. Germline V lookup: CDR1 MNHEY, CDR2 SMNVEV (reference sequence). This CDR3 is CASRRTSGSLYEQYF. CDR3 nucleotide sequence: TGTGCCAGCAGGAGGACTAGCGGGAGTCTTTACGAGCAGTACTTC.

The chain carries TRBV27 and TRBJ2-1; 10 bases match TRBD2. The CDR3 has 15 residues. Per the germline V gene, CDR1 is MNHEY and CDR2 is SMNVEV (reference sequence). With V trimmed by 2 bases and J by 7 bases, 5 bases remained unmatched. The CDR3 nucleotides read TGTGCCAGCAGTTTAGCACTAGCGGGACTGAATGAGCAGTTCTTC. Residues: CASSLALAGLNEQFF.

This chain joins TRBV5-4 and TRBJ2-3, with D perhaps TRBD2 (6 bases). The V end was cut by 7 bases, the J end by 1 base, with 19 bases between. The CDR3 consists of 16 residues. The germline V gene encodes CDR1 SGHNT and CDR2 YYREEE (reference sequence). The CDR3 is CASGSLTSRGTDTQYF. DNA for the CDR3: TGTGCCAGCGGCTCCCTGACTAGTCGAGGCACAGATACGCAGTATTTT.

The chain carries TRBV7-2 and TRBJ2-7; 11 bases fit TRBD2. This CDR3 contains 14 residues. V dropped 5 bases and J dropped 3; count of bases not matched to a gene: 3. Germline V gene data show CDR1 as SGHTA and CDR2 as FQGNSA. The CDR3 loop reads CASSPGTSGYEQYF. As DNA, the CDR3 is TGTGCCAGCAGCCCTGGGACTAGCGGCTACGAGCAGTACTTC.

The chain recombines TRBV11-2 with TRBJ1-5; 7 positions agree with TRBD1. CDR1 is SGHAT, CDR2 FQNNGV, per germline. CDR3 size: 15 residues. With V trimmed by 2 bases and J by 4 bases, 5 bases remained unmatched. CDR3 bases: TGTGCCAGCAGCTTAAACCGGGACAGAAATCAGCCCCAGCATTTT. Translation: CASSLNRDRNQPQHF.

This chain links TRBV28 with TRBJ2-7; D call uncertain. V lost 5 bases to trimming and J lost 0 bases, with 11 bases between them. The CDR3 has 14 residues. The germline CDR1 and CDR2 sequences are MDHEN and SYDVKM. The CDR3 bases are TGTGCCAGCAGTCGTCGATTGAGCTCCTACGAGCAGTACTTC. Translated, it gives CASSRRLSSYEQYF.

This sequence joins TRBV5-4 and TRBJ1-1; TRBD1 is a possible D gene (5 bases). Trimming shortened V by 4 bases and J by 5 bases, and 18 bases separated the two germline ends. The CDR3 is made up of 15 amino acids. In germline, CDR1 is SGHNT, CDR2 YYREEE (reference sequence). Written as DNA, the CDR3 is TGTGCCAGCAGCCCGGGGACTTCCCAAAAGACTGAAGCTTTCTTT. Its translation: CASSPGTSQKTEAFF.

This clone was observed once. The J gene is TRBJ2-1, the V gene TRBV28; a weak D match, TRBD2 (6 bases). This CDR3 region has 14 residues. V was clipped by 4 bases and J by 3 bases, with 10 bases between them. CDR1 and CDR2 (germline): MDHEN, SYDVKM. The chain's CDR3 is CASSSGARYNEQFF. The CDR3 coding sequence is TGTGCCAGCAGTTCGGGAGCGCGCTACAATGAGCAGTTCTTC. The variable domain in full, with the rest retrieved from reference TRBV28 and TRBJ2-1, is DVKVTQSSRYLVKRTGEKVFLECVQDMDHENMFWYRQDPGLGLRLIYFSYDVKMKEKGDIPEGYSVSREKKERFSLILESASTNQTSMYLCASSSGARYNEQFFGPGTRLTVL.

This chain joins TRBV5-4 and TRBJ2-7; weak D call: TRBD1 (5 bases). The CDR3 runs 15 residues. Trimming left V 5 bases short and J 0 bases short, with 15 bases between. Germline CDR1 SGHNT, CDR2 YYREEE (reference sequence). The CDR3 loop is CASSPAGPSSYEQYF. The CDR3 DNA follows: TGTGCCAGCAGTCCTGCAGGGCCGAGCTCCTACGAGCAGTACTTC.

The rearrangement uses TRBV28 and TRBJ1-3; TRBD1 aligns across 9 bases. The CDR3 spans 15 residues. CDR1 and CDR2 (germline): MDHEN, SYDVKM. V gave up 6 bases and J gave up 4 bases; unmatched junction bases: 7. The CDR3 DNA reads as TGTGCCAGCAGCCAAGGGACAGGGTACGGAAACACCATATATTTT. It encodes CASSQGTGYGNTIYF.

Only one count was recorded for this clone. The V call is TRBV28, the J call TRBJ2-7; D possibly corresponds to TRBD2 (6 bases). Trimming stripped 10 bases from V and 2 bases from J, with 12 bases between. Germline V gene data show CDR1 as MDHEN and CDR2 as SYDVKM. This CDR3 comprises 12 residues. The CDR3 loop reads CATERATYEQYF. The CDR3 coding sequence is TGTGCCACCGAGCGGGCTACCTACGAGCAGTACTTC.

The V call is TRBV5-4, the J call TRBJ2-7; weak D call: TRBD2 (6 bases). Germline-derived CDR1 and CDR2 are SGHNT and YYREEE (reference sequence). The CDR3 runs to 14 residues. Trimming cost V 0 bases and J 4 bases, with 11 bases left between them. CDR3 protein: CASSLAGVGYEQYF. Written as DNA, the CDR3 is TGTGCCAGCAGCTTGGCGGGAGTTGGATACGAGCAGTACTTC.

The V and J genes are TRBV7-9 and TRBJ2-2; D uncertain. Germline CDR1 SEHNR, CDR2 FQNEAQ (reference sequence). The CDR3 totals 14 residues. Trimming took 2 bases from V and 5 from J, leaving 9 bases between them. This CDR3 reads CASSLRGGTGELFF. The CDR3 DNA reads as TGTGCCAGCAGCTTAAGAGGTGGGACCGGGGAGCTGTTTTTT.

This clone came up once. The gene calls are TRBV6-4 and TRBJ2-7, with 8 bases identical to TRBD1. Looked up from germline, CDR1 is MRHNA and CDR2 is SNTAGT. CDR3 length: 15 amino acids. J was trimmed by 5 bases and V by 3 bases; bases with no gene match: 9. CDR3 sequence: CASSESGTGGHEQYF. The CDR3 DNA follows: TGTGCCAGCAGTGAGTCCGGGACAGGTGGACACGAGCAGTACTTC.

CDR3 bases: TGTGCCAGCAGCCCCCGGGACATACACAATGAGCAGTTCTTC. Translated, it gives CASSPRDIHNEQFF. The rearrangement joins TRBV5-5 to TRBJ2-1, with a tentative D call TRBD1 (6 bases). The CDR3 covers 14 residues. Trimming pared 4 bases from V and 5 bases from J, leaving 13 bases between. The V gene's germline CDR1 is SGHKS and CDR2 YYEKEE (reference sequence).

CDR3 in amino acids: CASSESLGTGNGYTF. DNA for the CDR3: TGTGCCAGCAGTGAATCTTTAGGGACAGGAAATGGCTACACCTTC. The chain recombines TRBV25-1 with TRBJ1-2; 8 nucleotides match TRBD1. The V segment lost 1 base and the J segment 6 bases; nucleotides outside the gene matches: 7. The CDR3 runs 15 residues. Per germline, CDR1 MGHDK and CDR2 SYGVNS.

This clone was picked up one time. The genes are TRBV7-2 and TRBJ2-3; 9 positions agree with TRBD2. Per germline, CDR1 SGHTA and CDR2 FQGNSA. CDR3 length: 17 amino acids. V lost 3 bases and J lost 2; bases outside the gene matches: 9. The CDR3 nucleotides are TGTGCCAGCAGCTTGGGAGCGGGAGGAGTCCCCACAGATACGCAGTATTTT. Translating it yields CASSLGAGGVPTDTQYF.